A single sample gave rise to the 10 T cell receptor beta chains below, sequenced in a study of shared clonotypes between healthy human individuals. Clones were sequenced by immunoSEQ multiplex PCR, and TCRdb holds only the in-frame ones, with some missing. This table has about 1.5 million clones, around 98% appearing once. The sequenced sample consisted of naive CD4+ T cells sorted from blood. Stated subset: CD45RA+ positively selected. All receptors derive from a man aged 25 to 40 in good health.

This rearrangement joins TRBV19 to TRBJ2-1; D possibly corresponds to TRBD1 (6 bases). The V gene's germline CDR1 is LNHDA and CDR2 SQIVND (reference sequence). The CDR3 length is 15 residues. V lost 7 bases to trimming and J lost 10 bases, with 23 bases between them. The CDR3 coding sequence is TGTGCCAGTACCTTTTTAGGGGGACCCAATCGCGAGCAGTTCTTC. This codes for CASTFLGGPNREQFF.

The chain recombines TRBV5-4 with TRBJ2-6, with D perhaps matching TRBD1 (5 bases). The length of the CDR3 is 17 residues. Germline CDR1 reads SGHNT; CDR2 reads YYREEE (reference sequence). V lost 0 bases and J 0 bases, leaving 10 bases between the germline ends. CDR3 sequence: CASSLAGGASGANVLTF. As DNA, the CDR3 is TGTGCCAGCAGCTTGGCGGGTGGGGCCTCTGGGGCCAACGTCCTGACTTTC.

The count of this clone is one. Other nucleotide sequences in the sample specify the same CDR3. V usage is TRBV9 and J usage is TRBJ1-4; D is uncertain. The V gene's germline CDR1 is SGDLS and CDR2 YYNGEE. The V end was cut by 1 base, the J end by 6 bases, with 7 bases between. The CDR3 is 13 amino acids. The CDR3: CASSVTGDEKLFF. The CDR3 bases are TGTGCCAGCAGCGTAACCGGGGATGAAAAACTGTTTTTT.

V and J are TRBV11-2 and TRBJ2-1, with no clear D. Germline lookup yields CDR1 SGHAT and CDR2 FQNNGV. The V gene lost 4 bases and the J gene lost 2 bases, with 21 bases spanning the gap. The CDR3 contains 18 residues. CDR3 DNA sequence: TGTGCCAGCAGCTCTACGCCGACAACAGTGATCCCCTACAATGAGCAGTTCTTC. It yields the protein CASSSTPTTVIPYNEQFF.

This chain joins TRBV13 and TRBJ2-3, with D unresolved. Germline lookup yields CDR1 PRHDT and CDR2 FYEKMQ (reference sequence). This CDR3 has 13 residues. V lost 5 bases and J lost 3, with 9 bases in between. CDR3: CASSLRGTDTQYF. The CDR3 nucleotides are TGTGCCAGCAGCCTACGTGGGACAGATACGCAGTATTTT.

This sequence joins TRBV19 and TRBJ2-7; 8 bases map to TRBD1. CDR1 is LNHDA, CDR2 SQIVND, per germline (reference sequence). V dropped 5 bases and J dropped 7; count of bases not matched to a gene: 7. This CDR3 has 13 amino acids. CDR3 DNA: TGTGCCAGTAGTCAGGGACAGGCGGGAGAGCAGTACTTC. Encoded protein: CASSQGQAGEQYF.

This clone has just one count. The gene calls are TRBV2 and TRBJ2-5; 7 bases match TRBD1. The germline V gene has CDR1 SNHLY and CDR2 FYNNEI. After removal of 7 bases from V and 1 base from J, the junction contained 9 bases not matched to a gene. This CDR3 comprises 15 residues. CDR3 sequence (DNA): TGTGCCAGCAAGCTGACAGGGACAGTCCAAGAGACCCAGTACTTC. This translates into CASKLTGTVQETQYF.

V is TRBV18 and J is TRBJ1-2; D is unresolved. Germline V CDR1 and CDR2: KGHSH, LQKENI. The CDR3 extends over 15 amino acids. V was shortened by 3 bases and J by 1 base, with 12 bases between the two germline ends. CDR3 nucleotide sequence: TGTGCCAGCTCACCTCTGGCAGTGGATAACTATGGCTACACCTTC. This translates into CASSPLAVDNYGYTF.

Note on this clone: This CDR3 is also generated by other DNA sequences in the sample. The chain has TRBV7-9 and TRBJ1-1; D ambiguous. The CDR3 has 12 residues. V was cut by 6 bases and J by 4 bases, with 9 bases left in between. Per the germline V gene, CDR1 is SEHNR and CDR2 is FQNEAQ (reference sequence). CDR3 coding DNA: TGTGCCAGCAGTTTGCGGGGCACTGAAGCTTTCTTT. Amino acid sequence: CASSLRGTEAFF. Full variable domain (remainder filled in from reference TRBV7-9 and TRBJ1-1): DTGVSQNPRHKITKRGQNVTFRCDPISEHNRLYWYRQTLGQGPEFLTYFQNEAQLEKSRLLSDRFSAERPKGSFSTLEIQRTEQGDSAMYLCASSLRGTEAFFGQGTRLTVV.

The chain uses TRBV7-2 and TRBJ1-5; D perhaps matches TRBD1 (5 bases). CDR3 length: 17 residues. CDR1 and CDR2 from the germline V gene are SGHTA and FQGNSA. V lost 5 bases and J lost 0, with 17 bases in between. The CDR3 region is CASSRGVGGYSNQPQHF. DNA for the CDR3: TGTGCCAGCAGCCGAGGGGTCGGGGGGTATAGCAATCAGCCCCAGCATTTT. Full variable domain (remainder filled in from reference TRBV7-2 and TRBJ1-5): GAGVSQSPSNKVTEKGKDVELRCDPISGHTALYWYRQSLGQGLEFLIYFQGNSAPDKSGLPSDRFSAERTGGSVSTLTIQRTQQEDSAVYLCASSRGVGGYSNQPQHFGDGTRLSIL.